This T cell receptor (beta chain) was sequenced during a study of identical twins' blood T cells. Germline CDR1 SEHNR, CDR2 FQNEAQ (reference sequence). Trimming took off 2 bases at V and 3 bases at J, with 10 bases between the two ends. The CDR3 length is 14 residues. Study processing details: Each donor had about 85,000 to nearly 500,000 clonotypes. One entry per CDR3 protein results from TCRdb running MiXCR on the 5' RACE reads. Clone size and V and J calls follow TCRdb, not the original study. The table lists 350,000 to 400,000 distinct CDR3 sequences, approximately 30% of them singletons. This clonotype turned up a few times. Reared together, all three twin pairs probably met the same infectious agents and vaccines.

This receptor was taken from a woman aged 18 to 49 in good health. V is TRBV7-9 and J is TRBJ1-2; no clear D. The sample consisted of PBMCs. The CDR3 region is CASSLPVPYYGYTF. CDR3 nucleotides: TGTGCCAGCAGCTTACCTGTTCCTTACTATGGCTACACCTTC.